This T cell receptor (beta chain) was found in a study of T-cell reconstitution after alpha-beta-depleted transplantation in children. During its preparation, the TCRbeta library received unique molecular identifiers. TCRdb reprocessed the PCR reads with MiXCR, giving one entry per CDR3 protein. The table has hundreds of thousands of distinct CDR3 sequences, around 17% seen once. The ends were cut back, 8 bases at V and 5 bases at J, with 18 bases in the middle. Germline-derived CDR1 and CDR2 are DFQATT and SNEGSKA (reference sequence). The CDR3 extends over 13 amino acids. The V gene is TRBV20-1, the J gene TRBJ1-2; D unresolved. This sample comprised PBMCs, mostly from graft donor cells, obtained 360 days after TCRalphabeta/CD19-depleted stem cell transplant. The sequence derives from a male patient younger than 18 who had a stem cell transplant for acute lymphoblastic leukemia, so the T cells may come from the graft donor. This CDR3 is CSSWMEQDYGYTF. Here the CDR3 DNA reads TGCAGTTCATGGATGGAGCAGGATTATGGCTACACCTTC.